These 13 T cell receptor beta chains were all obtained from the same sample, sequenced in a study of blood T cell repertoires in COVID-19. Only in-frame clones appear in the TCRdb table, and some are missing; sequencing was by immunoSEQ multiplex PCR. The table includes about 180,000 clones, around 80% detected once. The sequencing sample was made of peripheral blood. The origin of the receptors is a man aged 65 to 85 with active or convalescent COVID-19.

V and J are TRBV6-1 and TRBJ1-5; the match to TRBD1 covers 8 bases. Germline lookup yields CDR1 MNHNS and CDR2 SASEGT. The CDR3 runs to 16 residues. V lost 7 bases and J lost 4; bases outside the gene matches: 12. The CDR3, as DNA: TGTGCCAGCATCGAAGCGGGACAGGAGACTAATCAGCCCCAGCATTTT. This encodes CASIEAGQETNQPQHF.

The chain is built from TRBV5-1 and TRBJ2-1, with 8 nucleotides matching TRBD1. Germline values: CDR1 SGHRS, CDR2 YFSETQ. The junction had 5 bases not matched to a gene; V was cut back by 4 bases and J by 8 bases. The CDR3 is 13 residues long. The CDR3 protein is CASSVDRVYEQFF. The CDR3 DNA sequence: TGCGCCAGCAGCGTGGACAGGGTCTATGAGCAGTTCTTC.

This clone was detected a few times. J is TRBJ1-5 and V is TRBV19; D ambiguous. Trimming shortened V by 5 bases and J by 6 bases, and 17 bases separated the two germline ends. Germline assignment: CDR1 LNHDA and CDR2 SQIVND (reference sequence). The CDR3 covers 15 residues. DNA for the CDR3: TGTGCCAGTAGTCCCGACCGCGGTTCGCGTCAGCCCCAGCATTTT. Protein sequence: CASSPDRGSRQPQHF. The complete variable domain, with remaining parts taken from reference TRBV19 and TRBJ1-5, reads DGGITQSPKYLFRKEGQNVTLSCEQNLNHDAMYWYRQDPGQGLRLIYYSQIVNDFQKGDIAEGYSVSREKKESFPLTVTSAQKNPTAFYLCASSPDRGSRQPQHFGDGTRLSIL.

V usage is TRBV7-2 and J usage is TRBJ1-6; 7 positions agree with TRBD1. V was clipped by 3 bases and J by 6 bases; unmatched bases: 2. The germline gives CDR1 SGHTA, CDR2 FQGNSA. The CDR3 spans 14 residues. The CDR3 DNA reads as TGTGCCAGCAGCTTGGGACAGAGTAATTCACCCCTCCACTTT. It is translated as CASSLGQSNSPLHF.

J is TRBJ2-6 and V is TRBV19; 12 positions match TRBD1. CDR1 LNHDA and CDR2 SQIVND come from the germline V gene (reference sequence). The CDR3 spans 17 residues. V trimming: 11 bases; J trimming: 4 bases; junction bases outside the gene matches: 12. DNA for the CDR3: TGTGCCGTCCAACCGGGACAGGGGGCTGCCGGGGCCAACGTCCTGACTTTC. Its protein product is CAVQPGQGAAGANVLTF. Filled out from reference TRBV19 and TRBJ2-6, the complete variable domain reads DGGITQSPKYLFRKEGQNVTLSCEQNLNHDAMYWYRQDPGQGLRLIYYSQIVNDFQKGDIAEGYSVSREKKESFPLTVTSAQKNPTAFYLCAVQPGQGAAGANVLTFGAGSRLTVL.

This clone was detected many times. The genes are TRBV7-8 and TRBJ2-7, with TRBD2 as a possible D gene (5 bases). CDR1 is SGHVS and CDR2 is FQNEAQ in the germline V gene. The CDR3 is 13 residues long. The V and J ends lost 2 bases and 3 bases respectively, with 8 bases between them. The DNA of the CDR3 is TGTGCCAGCAGCTTATCCGGGAACTACGAGCAGTACTTC. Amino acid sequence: CASSLSGNYEQYF.

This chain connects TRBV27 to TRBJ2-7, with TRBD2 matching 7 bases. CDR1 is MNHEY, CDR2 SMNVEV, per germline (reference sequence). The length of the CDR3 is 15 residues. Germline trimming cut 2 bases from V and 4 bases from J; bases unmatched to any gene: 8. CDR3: CASSLGGGRSYEQYF. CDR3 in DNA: TGTGCCAGCAGTTTAGGTGGCGGGAGAAGTTACGAGCAGTACTTC.

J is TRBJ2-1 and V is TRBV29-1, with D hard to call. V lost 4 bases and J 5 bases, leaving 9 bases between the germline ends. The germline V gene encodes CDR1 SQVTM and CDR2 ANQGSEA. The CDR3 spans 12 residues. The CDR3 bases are TGCAGCGTTGGAGCCCCAAACAATGAGCAGTTCTTC. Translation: CSVGAPNNEQFF.

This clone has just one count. The CDR3 loop reads CASSVGESYRGLPEAFF. In nucleotides, the CDR3 is TGTGCCAGCAGCGTAGGGGAGAGTTACAGGGGGTTACCTGAAGCTTTCTTT. The chain links TRBV11-2 to TRBJ1-1, with 8 bases lining up with TRBD1. V shed 5 bases, J shed 6 bases, and the junction held 17 bases outside the gene matches. The CDR3 has 17 residues. The germline V gene has CDR1 SGHAT and CDR2 FQNNGV.

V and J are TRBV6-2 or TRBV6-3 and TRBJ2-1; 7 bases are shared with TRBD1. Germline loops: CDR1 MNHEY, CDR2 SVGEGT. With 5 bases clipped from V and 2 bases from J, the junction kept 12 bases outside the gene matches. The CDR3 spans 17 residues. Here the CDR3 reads CASSPHAGQGAYNEQFF. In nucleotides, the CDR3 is TGTGCCAGCAGTCCCCATGCTGGGCAGGGGGCCTACAATGAGCAGTTCTTC.

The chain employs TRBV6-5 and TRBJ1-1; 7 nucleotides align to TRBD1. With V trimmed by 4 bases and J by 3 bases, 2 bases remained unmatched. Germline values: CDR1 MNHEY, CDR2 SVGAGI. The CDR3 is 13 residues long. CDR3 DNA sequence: TGTGCCAGCAGTTTGGGACAGCACACTGAAGCTTTCTTT. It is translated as CASSLGQHTEAFF.

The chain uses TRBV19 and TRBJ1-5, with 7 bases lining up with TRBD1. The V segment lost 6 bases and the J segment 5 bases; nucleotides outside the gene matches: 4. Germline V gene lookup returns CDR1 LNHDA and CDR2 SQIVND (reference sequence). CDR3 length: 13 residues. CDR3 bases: TGTGCCAGTAGAGACAGGGAGCATCAGCCCCAGCATTTT. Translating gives CASRDREHQPQHF.

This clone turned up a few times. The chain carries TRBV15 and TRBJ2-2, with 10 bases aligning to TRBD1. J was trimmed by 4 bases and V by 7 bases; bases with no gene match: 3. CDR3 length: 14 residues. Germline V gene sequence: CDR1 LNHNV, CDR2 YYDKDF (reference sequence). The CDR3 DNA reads TGTGCCACCACGGGACAGGGGATCACCGGGGAGCTGTTTTTT. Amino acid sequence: CATTGQGITGELFF.